The entry below describes one TCR beta chain. The sample belongs to a study of shared clonotypes between healthy human individuals. The overall study: For every donor, three CD4 naive, three CD4 memory, two CD8 naive and one CD8 memory plates were used.

Profiling relied on immunoSEQ multiplex PCR, and the TCRdb table lists in-frame clones only, not all of them. This sample has some 2,000,000 clones, with 85% to 95% found just once. The CDR3 runs to 18 residues. Germline values: CDR1 LGHNA, CDR2 YSLEER. The ends lost 2 bases at V and 7 bases at J; junction bases unmatched: 14. Donors were healthy HIV-negative adults without recent acute infections or vaccinations. The TCR originated in a man aged 18 to 35 in good health. The source material was naive CD4+ T cells sorted from blood. Subset indicated: CD45RA+ positively selected. The chain carries TRBV4-3 and TRBJ2-1; 10 nucleotides line up with TRBD2. The CDR3: CASSQRTPIATSGNEQFF. The CDR3 nucleotides read TGCGCCAGCAGCCAACGAACCCCGATCGCGACTAGCGGGAATGAGCAGTTCTTC.